This T cell receptor (beta chain) is from a study of cytomegalovirus exposure and HLA in healthy donors. The V end was cut by 6 bases, the J end by 4 bases, with 21 bases between. Germline CDR1 LNHDA, CDR2 SQIVND (reference sequence). The CDR3 has 16 residues. To note about this clone: Its antigen is unidentified. Other DNA sequences in this sample translate to the same CDR3.

PCR employed 60 Vbeta and 13 Jbeta primers. Assay: immunoSEQ multiplex PCR; the TCRdb copy retains only in-frame clones and omits some. Among under 200,000 clones listed, over 60% were seen once. Points from the study as a whole: Highest at DRB1 and lowest at HLA-C, TCR association rates differed among HLA loci in a later analysis. What TCR beta sequences reportedly achieved was accurate prediction of HLA-A and HLA-B alleles in most subjects. Specificity for CMV antigens was confirmed in vitro for a few of the CMV-associated chains.

The chain joins TRBV19 to TRBJ1-2; D might be TRBD1 (5 bases). Sequenced: PBMCs. This TCR came from a female donor in good health and CMV-seronegative. The CDR3 nucleotides are TGTGCCAGTAGGACACTATCCCAGGGAATGAGCTATGGCTACACCTTC. Translating gives CASRTLSQGMSYGYTF.